This record covers a single T cell receptor beta chain. The antigen remains undetermined. This sample was taken from a study of T cells after posttransplantation cyclophosphamide. Whole-study findings and limits: TRB overlap between skin or GI tissue T cells and blood was limited. Recipient CMV seropositivity and CMV reactivation strongly tracked TRB clonality. Later post-transplant blood repertoires were often dominated by donor CD8+ memory clones.

Sequencing used immunoSEQ multiplex PCR; TCRdb keeps in-frame clones, though not all of them. Of about 52,000 clones in the sample, 90% to 95% were seen once. The CDR3 sequence is 16 residues long. The germline CDR1 and CDR2 sequences are SEHNR and FQNEAQ (reference sequence). The V gene end was trimmed by 2 bases and the J gene end by 7 bases; junction bases not matched to a gene: 11. The TCR comes from a woman aged 25 to 39 in good health and a related stem cell transplant donor. J is TRBJ2-1 and V is TRBV7-9; 7 positions match TRBD2. Material: PBMCs. The CDR3 nucleotides are TGTGCCAGCAGCTTAAAGTTTTTCCAGCGGGGTAATGAGCAGTTCTTC. Its translation: CASSLKFFQRGNEQFF.